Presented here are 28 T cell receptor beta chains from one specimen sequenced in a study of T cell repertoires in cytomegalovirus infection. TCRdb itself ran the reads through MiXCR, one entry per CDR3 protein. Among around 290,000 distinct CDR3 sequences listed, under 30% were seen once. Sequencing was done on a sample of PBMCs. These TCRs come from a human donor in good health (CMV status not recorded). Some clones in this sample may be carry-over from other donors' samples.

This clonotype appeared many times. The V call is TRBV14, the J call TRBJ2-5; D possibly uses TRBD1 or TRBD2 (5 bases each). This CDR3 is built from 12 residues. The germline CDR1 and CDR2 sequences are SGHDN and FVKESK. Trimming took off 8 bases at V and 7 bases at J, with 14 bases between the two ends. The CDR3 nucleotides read TGTGCCAGCGCTGACTGGGGGAGGACCCAGTACTTC. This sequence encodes CASADWGRTQYF.

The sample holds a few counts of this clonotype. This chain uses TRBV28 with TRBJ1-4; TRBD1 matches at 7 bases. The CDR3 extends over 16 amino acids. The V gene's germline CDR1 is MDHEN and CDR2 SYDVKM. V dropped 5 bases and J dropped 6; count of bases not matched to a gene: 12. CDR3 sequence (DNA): TGTGCCAGCAGTCCCTGGGCGGGCCAGGGGGATGAAAAACTGTTTTTT. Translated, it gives CASSPWAGQGDEKLFF.

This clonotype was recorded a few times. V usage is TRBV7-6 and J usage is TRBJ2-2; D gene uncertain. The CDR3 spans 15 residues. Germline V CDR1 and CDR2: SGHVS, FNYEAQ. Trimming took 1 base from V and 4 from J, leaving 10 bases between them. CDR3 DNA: TGTGCCAGCAGCTTAGAGTTGACCGCCACCGGGGAGCTGTTTTTT. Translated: CASSLELTATGELFF.

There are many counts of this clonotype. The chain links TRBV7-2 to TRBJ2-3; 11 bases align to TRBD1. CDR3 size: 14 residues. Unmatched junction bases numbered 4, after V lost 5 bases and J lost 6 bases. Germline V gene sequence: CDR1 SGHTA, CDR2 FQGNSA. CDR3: CASSLDRGHDTQYF. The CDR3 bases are TGTGCCAGCAGCCTGGACAGGGGGCATGATACGCAGTATTTT.

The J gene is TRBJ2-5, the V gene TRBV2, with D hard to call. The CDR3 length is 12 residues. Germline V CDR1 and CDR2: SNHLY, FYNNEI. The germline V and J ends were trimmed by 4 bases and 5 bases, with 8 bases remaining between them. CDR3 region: CASSAGWETQYF. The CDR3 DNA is TGTGCCAGCAGTGCAGGTTGGGAGACCCAGTACTTC.

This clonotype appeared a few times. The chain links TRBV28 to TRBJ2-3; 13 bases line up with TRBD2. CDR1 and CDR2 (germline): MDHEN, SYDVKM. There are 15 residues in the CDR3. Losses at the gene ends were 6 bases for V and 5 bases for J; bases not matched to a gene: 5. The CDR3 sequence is CASRLAGGLGDTQYF. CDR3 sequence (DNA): TGTGCCAGCAGACTAGCGGGAGGGCTGGGAGATACGCAGTATTTT.

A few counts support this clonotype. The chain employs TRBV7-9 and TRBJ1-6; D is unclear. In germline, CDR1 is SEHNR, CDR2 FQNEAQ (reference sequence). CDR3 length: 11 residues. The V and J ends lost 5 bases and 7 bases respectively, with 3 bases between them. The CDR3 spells CASSKNSPLHF. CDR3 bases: TGTGCCAGCAGCAAAAATTCACCCCTCCACTTT.

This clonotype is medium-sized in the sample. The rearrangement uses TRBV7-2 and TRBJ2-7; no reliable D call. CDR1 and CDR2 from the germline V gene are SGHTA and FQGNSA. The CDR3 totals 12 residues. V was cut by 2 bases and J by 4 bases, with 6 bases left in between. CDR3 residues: CASSLSSYEQYF. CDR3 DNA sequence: TGTGCCAGCAGCTTAAGCTCGTACGAGCAGTACTTC.

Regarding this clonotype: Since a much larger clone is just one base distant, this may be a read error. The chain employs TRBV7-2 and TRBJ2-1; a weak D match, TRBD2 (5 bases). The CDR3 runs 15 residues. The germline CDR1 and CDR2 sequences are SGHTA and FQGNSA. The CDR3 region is CASGLAPTTTIVQFF. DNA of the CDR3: TGTGCCAGCGGCTTAGCGCCGACGACTACAATTGTGCAGTTCTTC. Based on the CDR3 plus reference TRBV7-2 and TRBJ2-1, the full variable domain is GAGVSQSPSNKVTEKGKDVELRCDPISGHTALYWYRQSLGQGLEFLIYFQGNSAPDKSGLPSDRFSAERTGGSVSTLTIQRTQQEDSAVYLCASGLAPTTTIVQFFGPGTRLTVL.

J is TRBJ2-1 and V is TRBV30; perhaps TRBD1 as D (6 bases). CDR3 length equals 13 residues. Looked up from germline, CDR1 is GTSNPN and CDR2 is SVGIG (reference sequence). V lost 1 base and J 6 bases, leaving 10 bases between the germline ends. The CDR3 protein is CAWSGTGINEQFF. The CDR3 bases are TGTGCCTGGAGTGGTACAGGGATCAATGAGCAGTTCTTC.

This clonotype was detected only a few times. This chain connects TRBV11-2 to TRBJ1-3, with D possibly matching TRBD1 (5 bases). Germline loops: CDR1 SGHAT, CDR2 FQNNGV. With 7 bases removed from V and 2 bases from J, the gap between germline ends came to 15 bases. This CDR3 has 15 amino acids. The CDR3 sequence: CASTMGSGPGNTIYF. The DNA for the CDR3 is TGTGCCAGCACCATGGGGTCGGGGCCTGGAAACACCATATATTTT.

In nucleotides, the CDR3 is TGTGCCAGCAGCGCGGGGGGATCGATGGGGGAAACCTACGAGCAGTACTTC. It yields the protein CASSAGGSMGETYEQYF. The chain combines TRBV11-3 with TRBJ2-7, with TRBD2 matching 8 bases. The CDR3 has 17 amino acids. Unmatched junction bases numbered 14, after V lost 5 bases and J lost 2 bases. Germline V gene lookup returns CDR1 SGHNT and CDR2 YENEEA.

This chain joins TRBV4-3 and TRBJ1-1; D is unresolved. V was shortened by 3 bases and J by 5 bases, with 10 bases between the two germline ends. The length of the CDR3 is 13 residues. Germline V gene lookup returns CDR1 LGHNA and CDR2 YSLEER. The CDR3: CASSHAGRTEAFF. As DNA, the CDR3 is TGCGCCAGCAGCCACGCCGGGAGGACTGAAGCTTTCTTT.

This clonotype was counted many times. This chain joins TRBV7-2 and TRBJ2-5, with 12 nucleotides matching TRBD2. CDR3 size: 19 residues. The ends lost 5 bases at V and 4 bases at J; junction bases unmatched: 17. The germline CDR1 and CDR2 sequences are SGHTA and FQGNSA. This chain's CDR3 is CASSRRTSGIPGIGETQYF. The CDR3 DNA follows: TGTGCCAGCAGCCGAAGGACTAGCGGGATCCCGGGGATAGGAGAGACCCAGTACTTC.

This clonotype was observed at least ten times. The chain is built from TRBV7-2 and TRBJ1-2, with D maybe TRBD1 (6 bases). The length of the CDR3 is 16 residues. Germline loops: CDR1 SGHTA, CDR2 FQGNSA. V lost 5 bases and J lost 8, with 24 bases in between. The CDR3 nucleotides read TGTGCCAGCAGCCCGAGTGGAGTGGGGGCGAGTTCGGGCTACACCTTC. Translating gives CASSPSGVGASSGYTF.

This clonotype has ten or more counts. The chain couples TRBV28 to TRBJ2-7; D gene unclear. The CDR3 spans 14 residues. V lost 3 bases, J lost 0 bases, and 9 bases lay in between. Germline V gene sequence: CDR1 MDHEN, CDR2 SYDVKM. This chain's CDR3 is CASSLGGHSYEQYF. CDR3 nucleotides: TGTGCCAGCAGTTTGGGCGGCCACTCCTACGAGCAGTACTTC.

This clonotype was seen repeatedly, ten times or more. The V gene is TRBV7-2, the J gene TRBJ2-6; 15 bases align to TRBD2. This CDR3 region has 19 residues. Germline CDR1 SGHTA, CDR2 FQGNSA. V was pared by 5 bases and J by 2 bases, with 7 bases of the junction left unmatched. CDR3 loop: CASSRGLAGGPTGANVLTF. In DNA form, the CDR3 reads TGTGCCAGCAGCAGAGGACTAGCGGGGGGGCCAACTGGGGCCAACGTCCTGACTTTC.

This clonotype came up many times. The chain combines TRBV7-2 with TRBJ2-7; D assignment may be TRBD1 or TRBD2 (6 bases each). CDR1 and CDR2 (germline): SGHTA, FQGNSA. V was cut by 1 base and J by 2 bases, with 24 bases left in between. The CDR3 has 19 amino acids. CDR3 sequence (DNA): TGTGCCAGCAGCTTAGATCTTCCGGGGGCTAGCACCCCTCCCTACGAGCAGTACGTC. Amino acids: CASSLDLPGASTPPYEQYV.

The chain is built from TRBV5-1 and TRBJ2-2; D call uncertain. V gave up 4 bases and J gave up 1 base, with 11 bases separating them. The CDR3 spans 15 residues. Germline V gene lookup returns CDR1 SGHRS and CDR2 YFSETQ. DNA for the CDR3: TGCGCCAGCAGCCCCTCTAACAGGAACACCGGGGAGCTGTTTTTT. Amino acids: CASSPSNRNTGELFF.

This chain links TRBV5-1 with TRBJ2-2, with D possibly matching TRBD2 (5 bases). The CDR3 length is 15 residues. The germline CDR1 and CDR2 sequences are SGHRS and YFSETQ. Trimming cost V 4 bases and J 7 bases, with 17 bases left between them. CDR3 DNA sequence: TGCGCCAGCAGCGTCCGGGATGGACGTGACGGGGAGCTGTTTTTT. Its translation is CASSVRDGRDGELFF.

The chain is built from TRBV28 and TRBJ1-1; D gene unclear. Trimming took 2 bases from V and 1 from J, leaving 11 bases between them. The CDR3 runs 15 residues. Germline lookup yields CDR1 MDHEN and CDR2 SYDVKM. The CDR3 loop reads CASSLRRLGNTEAFF. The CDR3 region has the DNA TGTGCCAGCAGTTTACGAAGGCTGGGGAACACTGAAGCTTTCTTT.

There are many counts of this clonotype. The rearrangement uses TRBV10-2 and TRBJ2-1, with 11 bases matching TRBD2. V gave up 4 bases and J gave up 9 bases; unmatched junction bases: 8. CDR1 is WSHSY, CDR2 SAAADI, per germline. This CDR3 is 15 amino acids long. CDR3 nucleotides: TGCGCCAGCAGTGGGATAGCGGGAGGGCCTAGTGAGCAGTTCTTC. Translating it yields CASSGIAGGPSEQFF.

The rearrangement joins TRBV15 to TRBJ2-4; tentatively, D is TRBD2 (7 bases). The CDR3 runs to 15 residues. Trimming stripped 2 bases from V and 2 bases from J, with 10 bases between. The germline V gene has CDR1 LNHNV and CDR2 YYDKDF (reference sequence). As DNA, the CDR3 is TGTGCCACCAGCAGACCGGGGGGCACCAAAAACATTCAGTACTTC. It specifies CATSRPGGTKNIQYF.

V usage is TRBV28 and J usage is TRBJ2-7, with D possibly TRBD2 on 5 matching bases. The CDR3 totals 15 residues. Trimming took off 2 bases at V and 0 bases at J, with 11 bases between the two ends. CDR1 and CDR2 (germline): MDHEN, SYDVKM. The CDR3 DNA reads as TGTGCCAGCAGTTTAGCGGACTGGCGCTCCTACGAGCAGTACTTC. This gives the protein CASSLADWRSYEQYF.

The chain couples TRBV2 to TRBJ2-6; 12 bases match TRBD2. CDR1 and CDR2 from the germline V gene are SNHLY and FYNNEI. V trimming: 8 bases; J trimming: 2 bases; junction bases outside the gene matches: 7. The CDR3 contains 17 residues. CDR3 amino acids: CASWTSGTVPGANVLTF. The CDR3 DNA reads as TGTGCCAGCTGGACTAGCGGGACCGTACCTGGGGCCAACGTCCTGACTTTC.

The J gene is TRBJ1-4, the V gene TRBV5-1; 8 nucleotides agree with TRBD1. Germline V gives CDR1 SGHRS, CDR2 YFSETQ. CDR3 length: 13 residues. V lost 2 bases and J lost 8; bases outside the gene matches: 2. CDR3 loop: CASSFQGAEKLFF. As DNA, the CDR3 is TGCGCCAGCAGCTTCCAGGGGGCGGAAAAACTGTTTTTT.

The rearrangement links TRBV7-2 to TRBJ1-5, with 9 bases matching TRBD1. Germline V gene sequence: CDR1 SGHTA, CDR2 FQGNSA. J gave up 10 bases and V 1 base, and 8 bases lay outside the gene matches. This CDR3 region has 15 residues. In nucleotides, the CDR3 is TGTGCCAGCAGCTTAGGGGGACAGGGCAGGGCCCCCCAGCATTTT. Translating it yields CASSLGGQGRAPQHF.

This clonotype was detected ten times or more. CDR3 region: CASSYEEGVGSFQMKNIQYF. The CDR3 DNA is TGTGCCAGCAGTTACGAGGAGGGAGTAGGAAGCTTCCAAATGAAAAACATTCAGTACTTC. The rearrangement links TRBV6-2 or TRBV6-3 to TRBJ2-4, with a tentative D call TRBD2 (6 bases). The CDR3 contains 20 residues. Looked up from germline, CDR1 is MNHEY and CDR2 is SVGEGT. Between the trimmed V and J ends, which lost 2 bases and 4 bases, there was a span of 27 bases.